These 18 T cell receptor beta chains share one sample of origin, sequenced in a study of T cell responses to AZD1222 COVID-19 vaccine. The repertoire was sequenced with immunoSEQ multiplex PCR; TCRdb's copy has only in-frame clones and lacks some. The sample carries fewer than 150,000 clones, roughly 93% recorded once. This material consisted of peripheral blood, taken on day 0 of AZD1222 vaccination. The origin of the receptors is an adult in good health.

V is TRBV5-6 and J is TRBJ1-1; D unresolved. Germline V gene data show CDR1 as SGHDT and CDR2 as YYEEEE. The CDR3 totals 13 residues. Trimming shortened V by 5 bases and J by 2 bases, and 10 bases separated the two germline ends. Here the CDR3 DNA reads TGTGCCAGCAGTTCGGAAATCAACACTGAAGCTTTCTTT. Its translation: CASSSEINTEAFF.

CDR3 DNA: TGTGCCAGCAGTTCGAGTACAGTCTCCCCGGCCAACGTCCTGACTTTC. Translation: CASSSSTVSPANVLTF. This chain joins TRBV28 and TRBJ2-6; D ambiguous. CDR1 MDHEN and CDR2 SYDVKM come from the germline V gene. Between the trimmed V and J ends, which lost 4 bases and 6 bases, there was a span of 16 bases. The CDR3 extends over 16 amino acids. Using reference TRBV28 and TRBJ2-6 for the parts outside the CDR3, the full variable domain is DVKVTQSSRYLVKRTGEKVFLECVQDMDHENMFWYRQDPGLGLRLIYFSYDVKMKEKGDIPEGYSVSREKKERFSLILESASTNQTSMYLCASSSSTVSPANVLTFGAGSRLTVL.

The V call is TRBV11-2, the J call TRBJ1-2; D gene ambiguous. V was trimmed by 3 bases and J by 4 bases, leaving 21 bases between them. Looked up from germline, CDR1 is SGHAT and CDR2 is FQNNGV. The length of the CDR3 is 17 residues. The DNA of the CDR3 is TGTGCCAGCAGCTTTGGTTTTCGGCAGCGACGGAGCTATGGCTACACCTTC. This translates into CASSFGFRQRRSYGYTF.

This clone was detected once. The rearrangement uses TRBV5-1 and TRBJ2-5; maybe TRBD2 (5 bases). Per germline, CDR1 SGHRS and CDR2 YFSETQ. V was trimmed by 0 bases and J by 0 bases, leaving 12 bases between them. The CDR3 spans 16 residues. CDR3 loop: CASSLGLRRYQETQYF. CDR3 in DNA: TGCGCCAGCAGCTTGGGACTACGCCGGTACCAAGAGACCCAGTACTTC. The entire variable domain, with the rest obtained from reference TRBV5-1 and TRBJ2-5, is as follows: KAGVTQTPRYLIKTRGQQVTLSCSPISGHRSVSWYQQTPGQGLQFLFEYFSETQRNKGNFPGRFSGRQFSNSRSEMNVSTLELGDSALYLCASSLGLRRYQETQYFGPGTRLLVL.

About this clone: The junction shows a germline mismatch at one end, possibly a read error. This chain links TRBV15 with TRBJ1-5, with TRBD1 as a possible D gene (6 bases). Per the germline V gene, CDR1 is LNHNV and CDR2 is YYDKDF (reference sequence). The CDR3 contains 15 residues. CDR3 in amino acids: CATSSGTTGTTTQHF. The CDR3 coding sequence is TGTGCCACCAGCAGTGGGACGACCGGGACAACAACCCAACATTTT.

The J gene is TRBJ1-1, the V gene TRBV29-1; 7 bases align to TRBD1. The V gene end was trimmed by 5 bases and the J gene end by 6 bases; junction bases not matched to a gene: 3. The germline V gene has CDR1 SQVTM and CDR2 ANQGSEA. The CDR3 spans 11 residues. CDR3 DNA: TGCAGCGTTCAGGGGGTCGCTGAAGCTTTCTTT. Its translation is CSVQGVAEAFF.

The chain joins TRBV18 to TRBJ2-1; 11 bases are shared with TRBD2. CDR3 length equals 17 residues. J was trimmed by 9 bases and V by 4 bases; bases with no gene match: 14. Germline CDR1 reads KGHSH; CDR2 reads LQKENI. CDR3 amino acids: CASSQTSGIGFRREQFF. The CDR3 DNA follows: TGTGCCAGCTCACAGACTAGCGGGATAGGCTTTCGTCGTGAGCAGTTCTTC. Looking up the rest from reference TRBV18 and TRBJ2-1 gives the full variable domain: NAGVMQNPRHLVRRRGQEARLRCSPMKGHSHVYWYRQLPEEGLKFMVYLQKENIIDESGMPKERFSAEFPKEGPSILRIQQVVRGDSAAYFCASSQTSGIGFRREQFFGPGTRLTVL.

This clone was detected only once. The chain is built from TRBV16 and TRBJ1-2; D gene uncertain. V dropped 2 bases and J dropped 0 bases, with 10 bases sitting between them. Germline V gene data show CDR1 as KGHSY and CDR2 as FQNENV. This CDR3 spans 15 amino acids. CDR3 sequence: CASSQISTANYGYTF. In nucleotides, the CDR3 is TGTGCCAGCAGCCAAATAAGCACAGCTAACTATGGCTACACCTTC.

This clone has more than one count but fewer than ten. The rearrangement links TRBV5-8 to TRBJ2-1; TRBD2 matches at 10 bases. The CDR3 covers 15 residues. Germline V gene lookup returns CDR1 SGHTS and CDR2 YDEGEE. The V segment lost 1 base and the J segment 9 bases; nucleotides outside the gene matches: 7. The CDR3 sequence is CASSLPLAGVGEQFF. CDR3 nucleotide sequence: TGTGCCAGCAGCTTGCCCCTAGCGGGAGTTGGTGAGCAGTTCTTC.

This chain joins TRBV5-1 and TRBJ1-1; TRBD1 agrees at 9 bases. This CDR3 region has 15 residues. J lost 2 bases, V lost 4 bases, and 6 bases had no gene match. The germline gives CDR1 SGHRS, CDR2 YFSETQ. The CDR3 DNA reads TGCGCCAGCAGCCGGGACAGGGAATTAAACACTGAAGCTTTCTTT. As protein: CASSRDRELNTEAFF.

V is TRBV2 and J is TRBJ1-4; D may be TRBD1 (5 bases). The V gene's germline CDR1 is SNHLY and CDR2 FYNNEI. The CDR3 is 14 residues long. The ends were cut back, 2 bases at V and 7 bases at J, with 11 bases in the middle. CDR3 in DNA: TGTGCCAGCAGTGAACAGGGAAGAGGTGAAAAACTGTTTTTT. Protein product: CASSEQGRGEKLFF.

CDR3 sequence reads: CASSGSGTAGGNTIYF. The CDR3 coding sequence is TGCGCCAGCAGTGGATCCGGGACCGCGGGAGGAAACACCATATATTTT. The rearrangement uses TRBV10-1 and TRBJ1-3; tentative D call: TRBD1 (5 bases). The CDR3 is 16 residues long. With 4 bases removed from V and 4 bases from J, the gap between germline ends came to 17 bases. The germline V gene has CDR1 WNHNN and CDR2 SYGVQD (reference sequence).

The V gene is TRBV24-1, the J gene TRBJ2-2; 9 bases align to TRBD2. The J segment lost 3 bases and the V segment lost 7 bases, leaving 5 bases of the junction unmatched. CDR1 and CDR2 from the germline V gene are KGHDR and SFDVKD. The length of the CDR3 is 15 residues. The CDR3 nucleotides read TGTGCCACCAGGGCCGGGACTAGCTACACCGGGGAGCTGTTTTTT. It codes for CATRAGTSYTGELFF.

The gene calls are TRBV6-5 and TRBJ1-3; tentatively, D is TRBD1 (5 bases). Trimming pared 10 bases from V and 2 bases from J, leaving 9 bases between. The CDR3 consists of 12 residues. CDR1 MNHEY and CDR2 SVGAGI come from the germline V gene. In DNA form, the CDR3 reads TGTGCCACCTGGGGGGCTGGAAACACCATATATTTT. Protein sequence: CATWGAGNTIYF.

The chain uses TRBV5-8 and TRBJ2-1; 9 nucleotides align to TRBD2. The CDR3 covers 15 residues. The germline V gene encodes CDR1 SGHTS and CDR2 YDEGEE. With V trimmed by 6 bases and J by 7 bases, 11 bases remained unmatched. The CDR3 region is CASMSIAGDRNEQFF. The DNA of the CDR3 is TGTGCCAGCATGAGTATAGCGGGAGACAGGAATGAGCAGTTCTTC. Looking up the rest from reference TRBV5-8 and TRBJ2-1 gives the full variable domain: EAGVTQSPTHLIKTRGQQATLRCSPISGHTSVYWYQQALGLGLQFLLWYDEGEERNRGNFPPRFSGRQFPNYSSELNVNALELEDSALYLCASMSIAGDRNEQFFGPGTRLTVL.

The CDR3 sequence: CASSLRQGTEKLFF. The CDR3 coding sequence is TGTGCCAGCAGTTTAAGACAGGGGACTGAAAAACTGTTTTTT. This sequence joins TRBV28 and TRBJ1-4; 8 nucleotides match TRBD1. CDR3 length equals 14 residues. Trimming removed 2 bases from V and 7 bases from J; junction bases left unmatched: 3. Looked up from germline, CDR1 is MDHEN and CDR2 is SYDVKM.

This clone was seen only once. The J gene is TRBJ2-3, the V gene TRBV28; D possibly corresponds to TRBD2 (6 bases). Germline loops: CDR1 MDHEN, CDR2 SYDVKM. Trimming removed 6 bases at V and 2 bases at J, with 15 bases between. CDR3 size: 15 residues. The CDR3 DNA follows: TGTGCCAGCAGGGTGGGGACTTCTACCACAGATACGCAGTATTTT. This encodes CASRVGTSTTDTQYF.

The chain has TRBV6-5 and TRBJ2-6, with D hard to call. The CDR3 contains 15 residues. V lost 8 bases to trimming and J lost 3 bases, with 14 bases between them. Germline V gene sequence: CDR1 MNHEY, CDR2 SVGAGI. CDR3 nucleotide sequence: TGTGCCAGCGGCGATAATGTAGTTGGGGCCAACGTCCTGACTTTC. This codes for CASGDNVVGANVLTF.